The 8 T cell receptor beta chains given below trace back to one sample, sequenced in a study of cytotoxic CD8 clonotypes in ibrutinib-treated CLL. TCRdb's copy holds only in-frame clones and misses some; the assay was immunoSEQ multiplex PCR. This sample has over 100,000 clones; approximately 58% occur once, and the top ten carry 37%. The sample here was PBMCs, taken after 24 months of ibrutinib treatment. These receptors were obtained from a human donor with chronic lymphocytic leukemia.

In its sample, this clone was seen once. V gene TRBV11-3 combines with J gene TRBJ1-1; 10 nucleotides line up with TRBD1. The CDR3 is 14 amino acids. CDR1 is SGHNT and CDR2 is YENEEA in the germline V gene. V dropped 7 bases and J dropped 4; count of bases not matched to a gene: 6. CDR3 in amino acids: CASNPGQGFTEAFF. CDR3 coding DNA: TGTGCCAGCAACCCGGGACAGGGGTTCACTGAAGCTTTCTTT.

This clone turned up a few times. The chain employs TRBV5-1 and TRBJ2-7, with 8 bases aligning to TRBD1. V shed 2 bases and J 2 bases; nucleotides not matched to a gene: 3. Germline values: CDR1 SGHRS, CDR2 YFSETQ. The CDR3 is made up of 14 amino acids. The CDR3 DNA reads TGCGCCAGCAGCTTTACAGGGGGGACCTACGAGCAGTACTTC. The encoded protein is CASSFTGGTYEQYF.

This clone was found a few times. J is TRBJ1-2 and V is TRBV19; TRBD1 matches at 7 bases. The length of the CDR3 is 15 residues. After removal of 7 bases from V and 4 bases from J, the junction contained 12 bases not matched to a gene. Germline CDR1 reads LNHDA; CDR2 reads SQIVND (reference sequence). The chain's CDR3 is CASTITRGNGYGYTF. As DNA, the CDR3 is TGTGCCAGTACCATAACCAGGGGGAACGGCTATGGCTACACCTTC. The complete variable domain, with remaining parts taken from reference TRBV19 and TRBJ1-2, reads DGGITQSPKYLFRKEGQNVTLSCEQNLNHDAMYWYRQDPGQGLRLIYYSQIVNDFQKGDIAEGYSVSREKKESFPLTVTSAQKNPTAFYLCASTITRGNGYGYTFGSGTRLTVV.

The genes are TRBV11-2 and TRBJ1-1; D is unclear. Germline CDR1 reads SGHAT; CDR2 reads FQNNGV. Between the trimmed V and J ends, which lost 1 base and 3 bases, there was a span of 12 bases. The CDR3 is made up of 15 amino acids. The DNA of the CDR3 is TGTGCCAGCAGCTTAGGGACCCAAGGCGACACTGAAGCTTTCTTT. Translating it yields CASSLGTQGDTEAFF. Drawing the rest from reference TRBV11-2 and TRBJ1-1, the complete variable domain is EAGVAQSPRYKIIEKRQSVAFWCNPISGHATLYWYQQILGQGPKLLIQFQNNGVVDDSQLPKDRFSAERLKGVDSTLKIQPAKLEDSAVYLCASSLGTQGDTEAFFGQGTRLTVV.

This clone occurred once. V is TRBV7-2 and J is TRBJ2-5; TRBD1 agrees at 8 bases. The ends lost 5 bases at V and 0 bases at J; junction bases unmatched: 5. The CDR3 has 15 amino acids. Germline values: CDR1 SGHTA, CDR2 FQGNSA. The CDR3 loop reads CASSGSGGNQETQYF. The CDR3 nucleotides are TGTGCCAGCAGCGGCTCAGGGGGCAACCAAGAGACCCAGTACTTC.

This clone was observed a few times. The chain has TRBV30 and TRBJ2-7; maybe TRBD1 (5 bases). The V end lost 4 bases, the J end lost 0 bases, and 10 bases lay between the germline ends. This CDR3 has 13 residues. CDR1 and CDR2 from the germline V gene are GTSNPN and SVGIG (reference sequence). CDR3 nucleotide sequence: TGTGCCTGGAACGCAGGACACTCCTACGAGCAGTACTTC. Its protein is CAWNAGHSYEQYF.

The chain couples TRBV7-9 to TRBJ2-7, with 8 bases fitting TRBD1. The CDR3 is 18 amino acids. The J segment lost 1 base and the V segment lost 1 base, leaving 12 bases of the junction unmatched. The germline V gene has CDR1 SEHNR and CDR2 FQNEAQ (reference sequence). CDR3 region: CASSLDGRGRGFSYEQYF. CDR3 nucleotide sequence: TGTGCCAGCAGCTTAGATGGCAGGGGGCGAGGATTTTCCTACGAGCAGTACTTC.

The rearrangement uses TRBV11-3 and TRBJ1-4; D not certain. CDR3 length: 11 residues. V lost 2 bases, J lost 14 bases, and 9 bases lay in between. The germline V gene has CDR1 SGHNT and CDR2 YENEEA. The chain's CDR3 is CASSLSIRLFF. The CDR3 DNA sequence: TGTGCCAGCAGCTTAAGTATCAGGCTGTTTTTT.